This entry is about one TCR beta chain. The germline CDR1 and CDR2 sequences are SGDLS and YYNGEE. The J segment lost 4 bases and the V segment lost 4 bases, leaving 9 bases of the junction unmatched. The length of the CDR3 is 15 residues. This sample is part of a study of T cells after yellow fever vaccination. Using its own MiXCR run on the 5' RACE reads, TCRdb lists one record per CDR3 protein. The data show around 600,000 distinct CDR3 sequences, approximately 13% seen once. The source is a man in his thirties or forties who received the YFV17D yellow fever vaccine. The J gene is TRBJ1-2, the V gene TRBV9; 8 bases agree with TRBD1. Sample: PBMCs, taken on the day of the yellow fever booster vaccination. CDR3 amino acids: CASSPPTGGSYGYTF. In DNA form, the CDR3 reads TGTGCCAGCAGCCCCCCTACAGGGGGGAGCTATGGCTACACCTTC.